This T cell receptor (beta chain) was found in a study of T cell responses to AZD1222 COVID-19 vaccine. The data were produced by immunoSEQ multiplex PCR, yet TCRdb's version contains in-frame clones alone and is incomplete. The sample includes 150,000 to 180,000 clones, 80% to 90% of them seen just once. Comment on this clone: The antigen is not known.

Study-level points and caveats: AZD1222 recipients seropositive at baseline numbered only six or seven. Spike-wide vaccine-associated CD4 TCRs dominated at 160-218 and 743-854. Unmutated variant regions reportedly attract nearly half of all spike-specific TCRs. No repertoire was sampled before or during the peak T cell response, only after it.

This sequence originates from an adult in good health. The source material was peripheral blood, sampled on day 0 of MenACWY control vaccination.

CDR3 residues: CASTRQGRNEKLFF. Here the CDR3 DNA reads TGTGCCAGCACCCGACAGGGGCGTAATGAAAAACTGTTTTTT. The chain carries TRBV2 and TRBJ1-4; 8 bases are a match to TRBD1. CDR1 and CDR2 from the germline V gene are SNHLY and FYNNEI. The CDR3 loop spans 14 amino acids. Losses at the gene ends were 7 bases for V and 4 bases for J; bases not matched to a gene: 5.